This T cell receptor (beta chain) was sequenced during a study of T cell clusters in autoimmune cytopenias. On the study more broadly: The median distinct TRB clonotype count was about 2,400 per sample, from a median roughly 51,000 reads. Findings and limits, study-wide: A dominant lymphoma-associated repertoire apparently masked the cluster-lack signature in secondary cytopenia versus chronic lymphocytic leukemia. No experiment has yet validated the function of the T cell clusters defined in silico. Physiological T cell clusters of healthy donors were apparently absent in primary autoimmune cytopenia patients.

Multiplex touch-down PCR amplified TRB using TRB-A and TRB-B pools in one tube. For each CDR3 protein, TCRdb gives one entry from its re-call of the multiplex PCR reads, without DNA. This table lists about 9,500 distinct CDR3 sequences. Comments on this clonotype: Its target is unknown.

Each sample's input was roughly 250 ng genomic DNA, 38,000 or so genome equivalents. The germline V gene encodes CDR1 SEHNR and CDR2 FQNEAQ (reference sequence). The CDR3 loop spans 15 amino acids. The chain couples TRBV7-9 to TRBJ2-5; absent DNA, TCRdb's TRBD1 call cannot be checked. The source is a human donor with an autoimmune cytopenia or autoimmune hepatitis (not recorded which). Specimen: peripheral blood. The chain's CDR3 is CASSYGTGNGETQYF.